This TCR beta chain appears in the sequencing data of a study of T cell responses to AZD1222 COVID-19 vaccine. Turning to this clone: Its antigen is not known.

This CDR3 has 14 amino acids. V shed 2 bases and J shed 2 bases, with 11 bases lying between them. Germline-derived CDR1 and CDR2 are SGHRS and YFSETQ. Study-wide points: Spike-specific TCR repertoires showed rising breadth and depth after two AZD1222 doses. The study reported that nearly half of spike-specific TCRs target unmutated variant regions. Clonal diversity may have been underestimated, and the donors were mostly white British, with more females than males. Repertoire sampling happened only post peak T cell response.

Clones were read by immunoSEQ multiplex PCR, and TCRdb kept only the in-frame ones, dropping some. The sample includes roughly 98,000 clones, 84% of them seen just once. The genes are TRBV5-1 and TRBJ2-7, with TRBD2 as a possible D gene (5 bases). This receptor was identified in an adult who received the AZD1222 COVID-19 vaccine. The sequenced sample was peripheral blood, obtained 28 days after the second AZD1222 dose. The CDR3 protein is CASSLDIGTYEQYF. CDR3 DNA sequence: TGCGCCAGCAGCTTAGACATCGGGACCTACGAGCAGTACTTC. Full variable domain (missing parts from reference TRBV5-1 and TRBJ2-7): KAGVTQTPRYLIKTRGQQVTLSCSPISGHRSVSWYQQTPGQGLQFLFEYFSETQRNKGNFPGRFSGRQFSNSRSEMNVSTLELGDSALYLCASSLDIGTYEQYFGPGTRLTVT.